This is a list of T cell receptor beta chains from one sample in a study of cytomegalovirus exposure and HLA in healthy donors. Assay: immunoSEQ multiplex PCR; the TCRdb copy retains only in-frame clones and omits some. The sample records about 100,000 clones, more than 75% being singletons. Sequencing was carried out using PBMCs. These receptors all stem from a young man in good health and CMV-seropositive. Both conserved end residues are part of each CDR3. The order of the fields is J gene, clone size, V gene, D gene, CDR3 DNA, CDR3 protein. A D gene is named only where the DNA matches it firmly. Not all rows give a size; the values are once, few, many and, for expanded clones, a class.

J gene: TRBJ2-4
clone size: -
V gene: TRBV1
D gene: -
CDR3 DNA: TGCACCAGCAGCCAAGATCTACCGGGACTAGCGGGGGCCCCTAACATTCAGTACTTC
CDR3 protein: CTSSQDLPGLAGAPNIQYF

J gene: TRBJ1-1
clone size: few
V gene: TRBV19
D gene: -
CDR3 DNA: TGTGCCAGTAGAAGGCCACGGGGTGCTGAAGCTTTCTTT
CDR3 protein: CASRRPRGAEAFF

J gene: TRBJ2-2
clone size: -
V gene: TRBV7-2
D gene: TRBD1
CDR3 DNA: TGTGCCAGCAGCTCGACAGGGACCACCGGGGAGCTGTTTTTT
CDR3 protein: CASSSTGTTGELFF

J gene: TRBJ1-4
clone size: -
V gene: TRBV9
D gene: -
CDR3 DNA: TGTGCCAGCAGCGTCAGGGAACATGAAAAACTGTTTTTT
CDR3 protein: CASSVREHEKLFF

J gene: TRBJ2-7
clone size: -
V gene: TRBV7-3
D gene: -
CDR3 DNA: TGTGCCAGCAGCTTGCAGGACGGGACATACGAGCAGTACTTC
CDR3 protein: CASSLQDGTYEQYF

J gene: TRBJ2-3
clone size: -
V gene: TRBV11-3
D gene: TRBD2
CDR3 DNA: TGTGCCAGCAGCCGACTAGCGGGGAACACAGATACGCAGTATTTT
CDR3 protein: CASSRLAGNTDTQYF

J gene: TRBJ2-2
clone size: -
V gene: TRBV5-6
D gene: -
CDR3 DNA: TGTGCCAGCAGCTTGGAGAGTACGGGGGAGCTGGTTTTT
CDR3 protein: CASSLESTGELVF

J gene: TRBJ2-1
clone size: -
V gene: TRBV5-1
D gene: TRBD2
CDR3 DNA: TGCGCCAGCAGCCGACTAGCGGTACACAATGAGCAGTTCTTC
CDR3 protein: CASSRLAVHNEQFF

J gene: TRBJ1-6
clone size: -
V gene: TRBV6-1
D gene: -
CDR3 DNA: TGTGCCAGCAGTGAGGAGGGCTCCTATAATTCACCCCTCCACTTT
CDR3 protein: CASSEEGSYNSPLHF

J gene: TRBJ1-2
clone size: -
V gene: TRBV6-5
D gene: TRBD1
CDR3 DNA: TGTGCCAGCAGTTATTCTACAGGGGGAGATGACTATGGCTACACCTTC
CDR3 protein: CASSYSTGGDDYGYTF

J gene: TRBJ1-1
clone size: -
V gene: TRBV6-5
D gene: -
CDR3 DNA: TGTGCCAGCAGTTACCAGGGGTCGAACACTGAAGCTTTCTTT
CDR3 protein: CASSYQGSNTEAFF

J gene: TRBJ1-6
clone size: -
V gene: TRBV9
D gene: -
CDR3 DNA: TGTGCCAGCAGCGTAGGGGTAACGGGTAATTCACCCCTCCACTTT
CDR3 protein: CASSVGVTGNSPLHF

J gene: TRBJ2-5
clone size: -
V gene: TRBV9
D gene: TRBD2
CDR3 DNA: TGTGCCAGCAGCGTAGGAGGACTAGCGGGGACCCTACAAGAGACCCAGTACTTC
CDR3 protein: CASSVGGLAGTLQETQYF

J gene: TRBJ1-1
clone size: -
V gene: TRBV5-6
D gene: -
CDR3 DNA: TGTGCCAGCAGCTTCGTCCCGTCTCCGAACACTGAAGCTTTCTTT
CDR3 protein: CASSFVPSPNTEAFF

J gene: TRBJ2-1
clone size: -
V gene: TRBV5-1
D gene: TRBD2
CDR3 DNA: TGCGCCAGCAGCACTACTAGCGGAACCTACAATGAGCAGTTCTTC
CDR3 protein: CASSTTSGTYNEQFF

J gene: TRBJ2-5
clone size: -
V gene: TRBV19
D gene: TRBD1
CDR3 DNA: TGTGCCAGTACCCCACGGGCAGGGGGCGTGGAGACCCAGTACTTC
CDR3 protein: CASTPRAGGVETQYF

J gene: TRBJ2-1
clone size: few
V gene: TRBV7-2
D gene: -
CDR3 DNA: TGTGCCAGCAGCATCGGACTCCCGGCTGGACATGAGCAGTTCTTC
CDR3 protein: CASSIGLPAGHEQFF

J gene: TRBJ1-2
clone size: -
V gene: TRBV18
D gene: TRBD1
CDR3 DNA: TGTGCCAGCTCACCCGACAGGGATGGCTACACCTTC
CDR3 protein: CASSPDRDGYTF

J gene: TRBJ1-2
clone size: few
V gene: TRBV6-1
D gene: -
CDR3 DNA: TGTGCCAGCAGTTTGGACAGCTCCTATGGCTACACCTTC
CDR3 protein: CASSLDSSYGYTF

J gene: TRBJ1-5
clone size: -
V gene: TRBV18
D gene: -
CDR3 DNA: TGTGCCAGCTCACCTGCAGAATTTTATCAGCCCCAGCATTTT
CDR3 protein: CASSPAEFYQPQHF

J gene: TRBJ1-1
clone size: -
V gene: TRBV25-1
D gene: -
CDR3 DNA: TGTGCCAGCAGTGAACAGGGCCAGAACACTGAAGCTTTCTTT
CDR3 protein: CASSEQGQNTEAFF

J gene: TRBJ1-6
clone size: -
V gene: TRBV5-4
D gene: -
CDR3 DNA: TGTGCCAGCAGCTTGAAAGCAGGGGACTCCTATAATTCACCCCTCCACTTT
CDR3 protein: CASSLKAGDSYNSPLHF

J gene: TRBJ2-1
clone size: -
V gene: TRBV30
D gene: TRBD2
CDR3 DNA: TGTGCCTGGAGATCCGGGGGGGCTTATGAGCAGTTCTTC
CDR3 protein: CAWRSGGAYEQFF

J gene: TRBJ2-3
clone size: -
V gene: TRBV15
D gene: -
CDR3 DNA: TGTGCCACCAGCAGTGAGACTAGTCTCACGCAGTATTTT
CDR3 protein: CATSSETSLTQYF

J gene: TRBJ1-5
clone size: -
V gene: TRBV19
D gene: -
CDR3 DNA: TGTGCCAGAGGGGCCGTAGGGGGAGTTCGTAGGAGTCAGCCCCAGCATTTT
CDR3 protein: CARGAVGGVRRSQPQHF

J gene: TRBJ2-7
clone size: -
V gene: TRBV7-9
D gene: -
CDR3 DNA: TGTGCCAGCAGCAAACAGGGACCCTACGAGCAGTACTTC
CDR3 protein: CASSKQGPYEQYF

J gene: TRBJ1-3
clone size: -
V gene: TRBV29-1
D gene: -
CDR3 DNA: TGCGGATACACAGGGCTCTACTCTGGAAACACCATATATTTT
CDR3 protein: CGYTGLYSGNTIYF

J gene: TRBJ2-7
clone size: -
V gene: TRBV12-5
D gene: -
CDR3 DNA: TGTGCTAGTGGTTTTCGTACGGGTGACCTCTCCTACGAGCAGTACTTC
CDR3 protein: CASGFRTGDLSYEQYF

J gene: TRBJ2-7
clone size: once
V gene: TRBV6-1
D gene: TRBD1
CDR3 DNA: TGTGCCAGCAGAGACAGGGCGCTTACCTACGAGCAGTACTTC
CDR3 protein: CASRDRALTYEQYF

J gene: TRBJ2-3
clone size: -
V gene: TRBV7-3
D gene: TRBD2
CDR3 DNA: TGTGCCAGCAGTCTTAGCGGGGGGGTAATAGATACGCAGTATTTT
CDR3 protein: CASSLSGGVIDTQYF

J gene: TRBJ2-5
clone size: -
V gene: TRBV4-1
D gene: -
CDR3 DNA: TGCGCCAGCAGCCAAGAAGGCGGATCTAGTATAACTGAGACCCAGTACTTC
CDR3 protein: CASSQEGGSSITETQYF

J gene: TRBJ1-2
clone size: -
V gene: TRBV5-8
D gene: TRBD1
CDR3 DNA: TGTGCCAGCAGCTCTTACCGGACAGGGATAGGTGGCTACACCTTC
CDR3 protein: CASSSYRTGIGGYTF

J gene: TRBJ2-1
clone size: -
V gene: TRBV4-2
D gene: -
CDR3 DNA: TGTGCCAGCAGCCAAGGAGAGGGGGGGTCCTACAATGAGCAGTTCTTC
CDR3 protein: CASSQGEGGSYNEQFF

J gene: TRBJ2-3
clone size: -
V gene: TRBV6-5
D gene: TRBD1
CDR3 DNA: TGTGCCAGCAGGGGAGGGGACAGGGCCACAGATACGCAGTATTTT
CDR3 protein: CASRGGDRATDTQYF

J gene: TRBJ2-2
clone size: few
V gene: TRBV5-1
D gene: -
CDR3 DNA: TGCGCCAGCAGCTTGAAAATTACAGGGAACACCGGGGAGCTGTTTTTT
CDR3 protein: CASSLKITGNTGELFF

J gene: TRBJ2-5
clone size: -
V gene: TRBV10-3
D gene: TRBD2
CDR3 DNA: TGTGCCATCAGTGAAAAATCGCGGGGGGGGTACCAAGAGACCCAGTACTTC
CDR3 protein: CAISEKSRGGYQETQYF

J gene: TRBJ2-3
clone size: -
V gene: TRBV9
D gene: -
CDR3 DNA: TGTGCCAGCAGCCCATGGACGGGGAGCACAGATACGCAGTATTTT
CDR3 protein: CASSPWTGSTDTQYF

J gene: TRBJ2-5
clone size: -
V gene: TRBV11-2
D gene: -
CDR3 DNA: TGTGCCAGCAGCCCGCGGCGGCTTCAAGAGACCCAGTACTTC
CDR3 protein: CASSPRRLQETQYF

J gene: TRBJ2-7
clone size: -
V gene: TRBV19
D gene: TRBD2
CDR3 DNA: TGTGCCAGTAGTATTAGCGGGAACGAGCAGTACTTC
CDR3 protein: CASSISGNEQYF

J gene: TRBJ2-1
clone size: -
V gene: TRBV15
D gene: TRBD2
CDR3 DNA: TGTGCCACCAGCAGAGAACTAGCGGGGGTTGGTGAGCAGTTCTTC
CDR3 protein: CATSRELAGVGEQFF

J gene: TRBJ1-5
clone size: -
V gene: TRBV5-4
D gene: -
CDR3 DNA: TGTGCCACCTCGGGAGACAATCAGCCCCAGCATTTT
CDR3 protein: CATSGDNQPQHF

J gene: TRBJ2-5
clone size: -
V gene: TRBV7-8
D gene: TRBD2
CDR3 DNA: TGTGCCAGCAGCTTAGAAGGCTGGCGGGGGGGCCGGGAGACCCAGTACTTC
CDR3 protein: CASSLEGWRGGRETQYF

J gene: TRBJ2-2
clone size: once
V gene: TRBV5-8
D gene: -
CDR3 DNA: TGTGCCAGCAGCTTGGGAACGGGTTGGAACACCGGGGAGCTGTTTTTT
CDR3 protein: CASSLGTGWNTGELFF

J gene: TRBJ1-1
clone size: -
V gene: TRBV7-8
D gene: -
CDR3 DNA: TGTGCCAGCAGCTTAGTATCCTGGGGAGTGAACACTGAAGCTTTCTTT
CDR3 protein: CASSLVSWGVNTEAFF

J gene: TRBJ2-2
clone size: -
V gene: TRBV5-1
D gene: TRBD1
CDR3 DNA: TGCGCCAGCAGCTTTCAGGGACAGTACACCGGGGAGCTGTTTTTT
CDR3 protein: CASSFQGQYTGELFF

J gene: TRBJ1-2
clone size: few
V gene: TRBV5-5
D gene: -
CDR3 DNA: TGTGCCAGCAGCGTGAGCGGGACGTACTATGGCTACACCTTC
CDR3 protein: CASSVSGTYYGYTF

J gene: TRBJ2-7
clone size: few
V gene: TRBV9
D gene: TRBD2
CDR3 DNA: TGTGCCAGCAGCACGACTAGCGGGGGGGCCGGGGAGGTAGAGCAGTACTTC
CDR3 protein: CASSTTSGGAGEVEQYF

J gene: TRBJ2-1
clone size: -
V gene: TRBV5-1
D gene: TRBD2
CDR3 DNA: TGCGCCAGCAGAGCCTCCGGACTAGCGGGGGGGAATGAGCAGTTCTTC
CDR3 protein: CASRASGLAGGNEQFF